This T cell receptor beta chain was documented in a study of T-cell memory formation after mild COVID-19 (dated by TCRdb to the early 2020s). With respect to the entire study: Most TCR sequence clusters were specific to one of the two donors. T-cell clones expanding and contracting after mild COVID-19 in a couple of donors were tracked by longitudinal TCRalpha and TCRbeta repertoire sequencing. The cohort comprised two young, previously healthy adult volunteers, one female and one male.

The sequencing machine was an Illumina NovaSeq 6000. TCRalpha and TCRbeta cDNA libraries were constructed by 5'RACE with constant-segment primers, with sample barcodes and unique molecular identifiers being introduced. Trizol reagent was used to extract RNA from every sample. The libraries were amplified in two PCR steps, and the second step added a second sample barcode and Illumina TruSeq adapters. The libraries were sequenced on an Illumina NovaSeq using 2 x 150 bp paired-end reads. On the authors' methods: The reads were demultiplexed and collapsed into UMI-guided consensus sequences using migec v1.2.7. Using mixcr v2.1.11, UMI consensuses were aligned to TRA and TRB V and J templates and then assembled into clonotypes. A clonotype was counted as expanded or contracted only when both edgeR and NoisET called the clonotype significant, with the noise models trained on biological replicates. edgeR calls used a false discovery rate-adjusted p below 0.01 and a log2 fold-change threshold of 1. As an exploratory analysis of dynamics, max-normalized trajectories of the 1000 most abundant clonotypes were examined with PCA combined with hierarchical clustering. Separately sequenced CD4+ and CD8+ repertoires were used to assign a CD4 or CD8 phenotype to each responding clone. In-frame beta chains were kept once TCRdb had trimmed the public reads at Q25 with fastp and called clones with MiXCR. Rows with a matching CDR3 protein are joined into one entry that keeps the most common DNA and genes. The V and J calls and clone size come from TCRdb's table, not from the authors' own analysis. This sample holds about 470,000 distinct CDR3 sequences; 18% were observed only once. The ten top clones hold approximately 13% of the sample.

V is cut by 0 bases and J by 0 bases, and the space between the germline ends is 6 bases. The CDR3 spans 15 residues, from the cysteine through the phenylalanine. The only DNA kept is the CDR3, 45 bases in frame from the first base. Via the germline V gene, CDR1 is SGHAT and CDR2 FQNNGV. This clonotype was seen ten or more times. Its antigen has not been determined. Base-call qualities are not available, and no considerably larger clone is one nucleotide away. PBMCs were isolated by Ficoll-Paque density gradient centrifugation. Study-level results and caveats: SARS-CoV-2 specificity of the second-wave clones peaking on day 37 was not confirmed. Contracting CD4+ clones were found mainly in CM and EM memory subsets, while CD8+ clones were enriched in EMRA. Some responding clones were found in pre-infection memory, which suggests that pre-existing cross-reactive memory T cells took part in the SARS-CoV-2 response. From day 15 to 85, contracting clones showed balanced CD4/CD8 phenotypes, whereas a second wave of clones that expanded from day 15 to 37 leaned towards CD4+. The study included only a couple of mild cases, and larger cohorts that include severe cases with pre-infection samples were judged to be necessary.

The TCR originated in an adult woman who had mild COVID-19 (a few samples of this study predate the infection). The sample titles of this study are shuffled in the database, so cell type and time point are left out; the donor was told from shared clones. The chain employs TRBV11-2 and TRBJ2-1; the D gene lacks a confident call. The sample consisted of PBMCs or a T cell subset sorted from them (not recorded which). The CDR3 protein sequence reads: CASSLDLSSYNEQFF. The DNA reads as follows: TGTGCCAGCAGCTTAGATCTGAGCTCCTACAATGAGCAGTTCTTC.